These 15 T cell receptor beta chains were sequenced from one sample in a study of a mutant IDH1 vaccine in newly diagnosed glioma. Documented time point: week 35, safety follow-up. The study gave 300 ug of mutant IDH1 20-mer peptide per vaccine dose, with topical imiquimod. For these receptors, no antigen is known. The data were produced by immunoSEQ multiplex PCR, yet TCRdb's version contains in-frame clones alone and is incomplete. The sample shows about 27,000 clones, about four fifths of them seen only once. The sequencing used PBMCs, collected from a glioma patient whose treatment included an IDH1 peptide vaccine. The receptors come from a man in his fifties or sixties with glioma.

CDR3 nucleotide sequence: TGTGCCAGCTCCGGGACAGCGAACACCGGGGAGCTGTTTTTT. The encoded protein is CASSGTANTGELFF. This chain connects TRBV7-3 to TRBJ2-2; 7 bases are shared with TRBD1. This CDR3 is built from 14 residues. V lost 8 bases to trimming and J lost 0 bases; unmatched junction nucleotides: 3. Germline V gene lookup returns CDR1 SGHTA and CDR2 FQGTGA.

The chain uses TRBV27 and TRBJ1-5; D remains ambiguous. The CDR3 totals 12 residues. Trimming took off 6 bases at V and 13 bases at J, with 16 bases between the two ends. CDR1 and CDR2 from the germline V gene are MNHEY and SMNVEV (reference sequence). The chain's CDR3 is CASSPPAGSQHF. The CDR3, as DNA: TGTGCCAGCAGCCCCCCCGCGGGCTCTCAGCATTTT.

The chain uses TRBV5-4 and TRBJ2-7; D remains ambiguous. Germline CDR1 is SGHNT and CDR2 is YYREEE (reference sequence). This CDR3 region has 11 residues. Deletions cut 4 bases from V and 2 bases from J, with 4 bases between. CDR3 protein: CASSTPYEQYF. CDR3 in DNA: TGTGCCAGCAGCACCCCCTACGAGCAGTACTTC.

The chain uses TRBV4-3 and TRBJ2-2; the D gene is possibly TRBD1 (6 bases). Germline lookup yields CDR1 LGHNA and CDR2 YSLEER. Trimming cost V 4 bases and J 5 bases, with 14 bases left between them. The CDR3 sequence is 15 residues long. Here the CDR3 reads CASSPGTYMTGELFF. The CDR3 region has the DNA TGCGCCAGCAGCCCCGGGACATACATGACCGGGGAGCTGTTTTTT.

This sequence joins TRBV30 and TRBJ2-7, with D tentatively TRBD2 (5 bases). The CDR3 loop spans 14 amino acids. Germline V gives CDR1 GTSNPN, CDR2 SVGIG (reference sequence). Deletions cut 2 bases from V and 0 bases from J, with 11 bases between. CDR3 region: CAWSSGVGSYEQYF. CDR3 nucleotide sequence: TGTGCCTGGAGTTCCGGGGTCGGCTCCTACGAGCAGTACTTC.

This clone has more than one count but fewer than ten. This sequence joins TRBV5-1 and TRBJ1-1; D gene ambiguous. CDR1 is SGHRS, CDR2 YFSETQ, per germline. The CDR3 has 13 amino acids. Trimming pared 4 bases from V and 4 bases from J, leaving 11 bases between. CDR3 protein: CASSEGSGTEAFF. The CDR3 DNA is TGCGCCAGCAGCGAGGGAAGCGGCACTGAAGCTTTCTTT.

CDR3 sequence reads: CASRPDRNTEAFF. DNA for the CDR3: TGTGCCAGCAGACCCGACAGGAACACTGAAGCTTTCTTT. The V and J genes are TRBV7-9 and TRBJ1-1, with D maybe TRBD1 (5 bases). The V gene's germline CDR1 is SEHNR and CDR2 FQNEAQ (reference sequence). This CDR3 contains 13 residues. V gave up 6 bases and J gave up 1 base, with 9 bases separating them.

This clone was counted between two and nine times. The rearrangement joins TRBV29-1 to TRBJ2-5; perhaps TRBD2 as D (7 bases). Germline-derived CDR1 and CDR2 are SQVTM and ANQGSEA. This CDR3 spans 15 amino acids. Deletions cut 7 bases from V and 1 base from J, with 19 bases between. The CDR3 spells CSGGGGRGVQETQYF. DNA for the CDR3: TGCAGCGGTGGGGGGGGGCGCGGGGTCCAAGAGACCCAGTACTTC. The full variable domain, with the rest looked up from reference TRBV29-1 and TRBJ2-5, is SAVISQKPSRDICQRGTSLTIQCQVDSQVTMMFWYRQQPGQSLTLIATANQGSEATYESGFVIDKFPISRPNLTFSTLTVSNMSPEDSSIYLCSGGGGRGVQETQYFGPGTRLLVL.

The chain carries TRBV25-1 and TRBJ2-3; D is undetermined. The V gene's germline CDR1 is MGHDK and CDR2 SYGVNS. V was shortened by 3 bases and J by 11 bases, with 12 bases between the two germline ends. There are 12 residues in the CDR3. The CDR3 is CASSDDLVKQYF. As DNA, the CDR3 is TGTGCCAGCAGTGACGACCTCGTAAAGCAGTATTTT.

The rearrangement uses TRBV5-1 and TRBJ1-1; possibly TRBD1 for D (5 bases). Trimming took off 4 bases at V and 1 base at J, with 11 bases between the two ends. Germline V CDR1 and CDR2: SGHRS, YFSETQ. This CDR3 has 14 amino acids. The CDR3 DNA reads TGCGCCAGCAGCCCCGGACATCAGAACACTGAAGCTTTCTTT. Its translation is CASSPGHQNTEAFF.

The V and J genes are TRBV19 and TRBJ1-4; D uncertain. This CDR3 has 13 residues. From germline, CDR1 is LNHDA and CDR2 SQIVND (reference sequence). Trimming left V 5 bases short and J 4 bases short, with 8 bases between. Here the CDR3 reads CASSWADNEKLFF. DNA for the CDR3: TGTGCCAGTAGTTGGGCAGATAATGAAAAACTGTTTTTT.

The gene calls are TRBV2 and TRBJ1-4, with D possibly matching TRBD1 (6 bases). This CDR3 is built from 17 residues. V lost 0 bases, J lost 1 base, and 12 bases lay in between. Per the germline V gene, CDR1 is SNHLY and CDR2 is FYNNEI. CDR3 sequence (DNA): TGTGCCAGCAGTGAAGCGCGGGGGGCCGGAACTAATGAAAAACTGTTTTTT. Protein product: CASSEARGAGTNEKLFF.

The chain links TRBV5-1 to TRBJ2-2; no definite D call. The CDR3 totals 14 residues. In germline, CDR1 is SGHRS, CDR2 YFSETQ. V shed 4 bases and J shed 5 bases, with 12 bases lying between them. The CDR3 region has the DNA TGCGCCAGCAGCAGTACGACTTTGACCGGGGAGCTGTTTTTT. Translated: CASSSTTLTGELFF.

The rearrangement links TRBV7-2 to TRBJ2-5; maybe TRBD2 (6 bases). Germline lookup yields CDR1 SGHTA and CDR2 FQGNSA. Between the trimmed V and J ends, which lost 2 bases and 5 bases, there was a span of 15 bases. The CDR3 length is 15 residues. DNA for the CDR3: TGTGCCAGCAGCTTATATGGCGGGATAGGGGAGACCCAGTACTTC. Its protein product is CASSLYGGIGETQYF.

The chain is built from TRBV5-1 and TRBJ2-7, with a possible D match to TRBD2 (5 bases). Trimming left V 0 bases short and J 3 bases short, with 10 bases between. The CDR3 spans 14 residues. Germline CDR1 is SGHRS and CDR2 is YFSETQ. The CDR3 nucleotides are TGCGCCAGCAGCTTGGGGACTTCGGGCTACGAGCAGTACTTC. Translating gives CASSLGTSGYEQYF. The whole variable domain, remainder taken from reference TRBV5-1 and TRBJ2-7, is KAGVTQTPRYLIKTRGQQVTLSCSPISGHRSVSWYQQTPGQGLQFLFEYFSETQRNKGNFPGRFSGRQFSNSRSEMNVSTLELGDSALYLCASSLGTSGYEQYFGPGTRLTVT.